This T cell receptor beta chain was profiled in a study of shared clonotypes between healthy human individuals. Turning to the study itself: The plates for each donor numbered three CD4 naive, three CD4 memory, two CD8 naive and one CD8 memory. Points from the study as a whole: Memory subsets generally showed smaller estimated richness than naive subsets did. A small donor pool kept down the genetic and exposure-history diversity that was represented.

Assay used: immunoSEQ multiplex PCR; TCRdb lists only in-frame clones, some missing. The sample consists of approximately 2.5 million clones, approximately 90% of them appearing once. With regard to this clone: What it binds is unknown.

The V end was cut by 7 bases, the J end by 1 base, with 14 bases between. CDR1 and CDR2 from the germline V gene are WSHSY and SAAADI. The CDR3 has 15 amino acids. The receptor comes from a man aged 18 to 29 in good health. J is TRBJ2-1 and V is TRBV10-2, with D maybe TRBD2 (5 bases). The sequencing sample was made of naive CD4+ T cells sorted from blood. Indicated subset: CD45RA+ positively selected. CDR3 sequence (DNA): TGCGCCAGCATTTTCAACCGGGAATCCTACAATGAGCAGTTCTTC. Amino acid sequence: CASIFNRESYNEQFF.